This TCR beta chain was recovered during a study of cytomegalovirus exposure and HLA in healthy donors. For the study at large: Prior work identified 95 million to 120 million unique TCR beta sequences in 190 million or so T cells.

With regard to this clone: Its antigen is currently unknown.

Findings of the study overall: An analysis that was carried out later associated some 17,000 TCR beta sequences with HLA alleles at 0.05 false discovery rate. Productive status was seen about 90% or about 30% of the time for most TCR beta V segments in an earlier analysis. Across donors, most TCRs were seen rarely, yet some public ones were widespread.

A multiplex PCR was run with 60 Vbeta primers and 13 Jbeta primers. Profiled with immunoSEQ multiplex PCR; TCRdb holds only in-frame clones, not every one. Its clone listing holds fewer than 200,000 clones. The V gene's germline CDR1 is SGHRS and CDR2 YFSETQ. V lost 0 bases and J 10 bases, leaving 10 bases between the germline ends. The CDR3 totals 12 residues. The specimen was PBMCs. This receptor was obtained from a man younger than 40 in good health and CMV-seronegative. The rearrangement links TRBV5-1 to TRBJ1-2; D may be TRBD1 (5 bases). Here the CDR3 DNA reads TGCGCCAGCAGCTTGGAAGGGGCCCCCTACACCTTC. It codes for CASSLEGAPYTF.